The clone carrying this T cell receptor beta chain was seen at least ten times. What it binds is not known. V gave up 3 bases and J gave up 4 bases, with 15 bases separating them. The CDR3 contains 16 residues. The V gene's germline CDR1 is MNHEY and CDR2 SMNVEV (reference sequence). Molecular barcoding with unique molecular identifiers was used for the TCRbeta library. TCRdb fed the PCR reads into MiXCR, producing one record per CDR3 protein. The table records some 200,000 distinct CDR3 sequences, 7% to 9% of them present only once. This specimen comes from a study of T-cell reconstitution after alpha-beta-depleted transplantation in children. Study findings and constraints: For some patients, TCRbeta diversity was high at day 60 because of recipient T cells and thymic progenitors that survived. Newly made T cells mostly supplied T-cell counts and diversity one year after transplant. There were reportedly several hundred expanded graft clones from which alpha-beta T cells came about two months after transplant.

This clonotype originated in a male patient between 2 and 15 years old who had a stem cell transplant for acute myeloid leukemia, so the T cells may come from the graft donor. This sample comprised PBMCs, mostly from graft donor cells, obtained 360 days after TCRalphabeta/CD19-depleted stem cell transplant. The V gene is TRBV27, the J gene TRBJ2-2, with D perhaps TRBD2 (6 bases). CDR3 in DNA: TGTGCCAGCAGTTTTCACAGAGGAGGGATCACCGGGGAGCTGTTTTTT. Translating gives CASSFHRGGITGELFF.